Shown below are 9 T cell receptor beta chains from a single sample sequenced in a study of cytomegalovirus exposure and HLA in healthy donors. TCRdb's table, derived via immunoSEQ multiplex PCR, lists solely in-frame clones and lacks some. The table lists 45,000 to 65,000 clones, about 93% of them singletons, with 3% in the top ten. Material: PBMCs. The receptors shown here come from a man between 18 and 35 years old in good health and CMV-seronegative.

V is TRBV21-1 and J is TRBJ1-3. TRBV21-1 counts as a pseudogene. The CDR3 length is 14 residues. CDR3 coding DNA: TGTGCCAGCAGCAAGGGAGACTCTGGAAACACCATATATTTT. This translates into CASSKGDSGNTIYF.

The chain is built from TRBV29-1 and TRBJ2-2; D ambiguous. Looked up from germline, CDR1 is SQVTM and CDR2 is ANQGSEA. With 2 bases removed from V and 6 bases from J, the gap between germline ends came to 7 bases. There are 12 residues in the CDR3. CDR3 nucleotide sequence: TGCAGCGTTGAATATGTGTCCGGGGAGCTGTTTTTT. Protein: CSVEYVSGELFF.

The chain employs TRBV6-5 and TRBJ2-2, with TRBD1 identical over 9 bases. The germline CDR1 and CDR2 sequences are MNHEY and SVGAGI. The CDR3 is made up of 14 amino acids. Trimming at V came to 8 bases and at J to 5 bases, leaving 6 bases not matched to a gene. The CDR3 here is CASGYRGPTGELFF. The CDR3 region has the DNA TGTGCCAGCGGGTACAGGGGGCCTACCGGGGAGCTGTTTTTT.

This clone was observed a single time. The V call is TRBV9, the J call TRBJ1-2; the match to TRBD1 covers 8 bases. The CDR3 loop spans 14 amino acids. Trimming cost V 4 bases and J 4 bases; bases outside gene matches: 6. Germline V lookup: CDR1 SGDLS, CDR2 YYNGEE. CDR3 sequence reads: CASSLRQGFYGYTF. As DNA, the CDR3 is TGTGCCAGCAGCTTACGACAGGGGTTCTATGGCTACACCTTC.

This clone is termed medium-sized (0.01 to 0.1%). The chain uses TRBV6-4 and TRBJ2-1; the match to TRBD2 covers 11 bases. V gave up 4 bases and J gave up 2 bases; unmatched junction bases: 1. Germline-derived CDR1 and CDR2 are MRHNA and SNTAGT. CDR3 length: 15 amino acids. CDR3 sequence (DNA): TGTGCCAGCAGTGTAGCGGGAGGGACCTACAATGAGCAGTTCTTC. Amino acids: CASSVAGGTYNEQFF.

This rearrangement joins TRBV5-1 to TRBJ2-7; 7 bases map to TRBD1. V dropped 4 bases and J dropped 2; count of bases not matched to a gene: 6. Germline V gene lookup returns CDR1 SGHRS and CDR2 YFSETQ. This CDR3 region has 14 residues. This chain's CDR3 is CASSLGGRAYEQYF. The CDR3 nucleotides read TGCGCCAGCAGCCTAGGGGGCAGGGCCTACGAGCAGTACTTC.

This chain joins TRBV27 and TRBJ1-1; D is unresolved. The germline V gene encodes CDR1 MNHEY and CDR2 SMNVEV (reference sequence). The CDR3 length is 14 residues. Trimming stripped 3 bases from V and 2 bases from J, with 10 bases between. The CDR3 DNA sequence: TGTGCCAGCAGTTTTGAGATTTCTAACACTGAAGCTTTCTTT. Encoded protein: CASSFEISNTEAFF.

The V gene is TRBV28, the J gene TRBJ1-2, with TRBD1 matching over 8 bases. J lost 3 bases, V lost 6 bases, and 6 bases had no gene match. CDR3 size: 14 residues. Germline V gives CDR1 MDHEN, CDR2 SYDVKM. CDR3 amino acids: CASRRGQGYYGYTF. DNA for the CDR3: TGTGCCAGCAGGCGTGGACAGGGCTACTATGGCTACACCTTC.

For this clone: Other nucleotide sequences from this sample produce the same CDR3. The V and J genes are TRBV9 and TRBJ1-2, with 10 bases lining up with TRBD1. The CDR3 runs to 14 residues. From germline, CDR1 is SGDLS and CDR2 YYNGEE. V lost 3 bases and J lost 4; bases outside the gene matches: 3. The CDR3 nucleotides read TGTGCCAGCAGCGATCGGACAGGGGGCTATGGCTACACCTTC. It yields the protein CASSDRTGGYGYTF. Supplemented by reference TRBV9 and TRBJ1-2, the full variable domain reads DSGVTQTPKHLITATGQRVTLRCSPRSGDLSVYWYQQSLDQGLQFLIQYYNGEERAKGNILERFSAQQFPDLHSELNLSSLELGDSALYFCASSDRTGGYGYTFGSGTRLTVV.